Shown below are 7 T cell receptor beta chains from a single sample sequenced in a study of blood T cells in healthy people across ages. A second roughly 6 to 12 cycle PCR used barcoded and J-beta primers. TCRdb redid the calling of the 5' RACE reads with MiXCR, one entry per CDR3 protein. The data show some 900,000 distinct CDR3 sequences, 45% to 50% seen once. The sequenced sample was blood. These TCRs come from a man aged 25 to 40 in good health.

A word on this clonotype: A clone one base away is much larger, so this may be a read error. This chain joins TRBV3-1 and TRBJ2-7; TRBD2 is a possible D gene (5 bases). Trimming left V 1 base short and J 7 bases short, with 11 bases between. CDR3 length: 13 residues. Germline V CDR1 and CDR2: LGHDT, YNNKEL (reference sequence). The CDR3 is CASSQAPGREQYF. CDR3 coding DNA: TGTGCCAGCAGCCAAGCCCCGGGGAGAGAGCAGTACTTC.

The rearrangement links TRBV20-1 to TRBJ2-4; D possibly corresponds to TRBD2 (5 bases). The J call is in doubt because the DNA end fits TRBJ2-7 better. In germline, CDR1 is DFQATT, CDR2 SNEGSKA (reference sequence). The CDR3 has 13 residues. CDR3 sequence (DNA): TGCAGTGCTAGAGCTGGAGGAGCCCACGAGCAGTACTTC. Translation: CSARAGGAHEQYF.

The CDR3 is CASSLAGTAFFGNYGYTF. Here the CDR3 DNA reads TGTGCCAGCAGCTTAGCCGGGACAGCTTTCTTCGGGAACTATGGCTACACCTTC. The chain is built from TRBV7-9 and TRBJ1-2; 7 positions match TRBD1. The CDR3 loop spans 18 amino acids. In germline, CDR1 is SEHNR, CDR2 FQNEAQ (reference sequence). Trimming took 0 bases from V and 2 from J; bases not matched to a gene: 12.

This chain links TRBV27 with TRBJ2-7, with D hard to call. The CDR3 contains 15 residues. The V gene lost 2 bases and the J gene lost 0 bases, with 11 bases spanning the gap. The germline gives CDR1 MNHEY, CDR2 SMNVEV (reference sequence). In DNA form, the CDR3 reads TGTGCCAGCAGTTTAGGGGAATCAATCTCCTACGAGCAGTACTTC. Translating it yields CASSLGESISYEQYF.

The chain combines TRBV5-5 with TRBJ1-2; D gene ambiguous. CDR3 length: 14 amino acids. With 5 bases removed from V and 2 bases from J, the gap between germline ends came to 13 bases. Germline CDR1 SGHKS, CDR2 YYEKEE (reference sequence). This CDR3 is CASSLETNNYGYTF. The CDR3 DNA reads TGTGCCAGCAGTCTAGAGACAAACAACTATGGCTACACCTTC. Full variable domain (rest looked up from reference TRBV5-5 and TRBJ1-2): DAGVTQSPTHLIKTRGQQVTLRCSPISGHKSVSWYQQVLGQGPQFIFQYYEKEERGRGNFPDRFSARQFPNYSSELNVNALLLGDSALYLCASSLETNNYGYTFGSGTRLTVV.

CDR3 nucleotide sequence: TGCGCCAGCAGCCAAGGGGGGGGCAGTAACTATAATTCACCCCTCCACTTT. This codes for CASSQGGGSNYNSPLHF. The rearrangement joins TRBV4-1 to TRBJ1-6; tentatively, D is TRBD1 (6 bases). The CDR3 runs 17 residues. CDR1 is MGHRA, CDR2 YSYEKL, per germline. V was trimmed by 1 base and J by 3 bases, leaving 13 bases between them.

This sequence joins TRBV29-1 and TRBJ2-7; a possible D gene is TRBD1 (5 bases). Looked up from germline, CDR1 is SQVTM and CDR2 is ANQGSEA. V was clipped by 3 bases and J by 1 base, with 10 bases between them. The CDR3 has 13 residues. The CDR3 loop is CSVDRADSYEQYF. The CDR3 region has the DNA TGCAGCGTTGACAGGGCCGATTCCTACGAGCAGTACTTC.